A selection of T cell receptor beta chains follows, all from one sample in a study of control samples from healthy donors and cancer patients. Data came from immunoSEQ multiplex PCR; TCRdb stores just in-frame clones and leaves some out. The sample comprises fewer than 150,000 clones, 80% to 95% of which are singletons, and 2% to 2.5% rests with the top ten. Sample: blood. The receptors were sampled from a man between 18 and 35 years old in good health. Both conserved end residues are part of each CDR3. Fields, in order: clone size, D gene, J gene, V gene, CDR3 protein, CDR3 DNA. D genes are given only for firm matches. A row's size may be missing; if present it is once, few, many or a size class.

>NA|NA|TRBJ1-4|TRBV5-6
CASSGPGEKLFF
TGTGCCAGCAGCGGGCCGGGAGAAAAACTGTTTTTT
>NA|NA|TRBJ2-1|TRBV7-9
CASSLDFAGRNEQFF
TGTGCCAGCAGCTTAGATTTTGCAGGGCGCAATGAGCAGTTCTTC
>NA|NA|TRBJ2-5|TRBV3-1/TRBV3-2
CASSQVVGSETQYF
TGTGCCAGCAGCCAAGTGGTAGGGTCCGAGACCCAGTACTTC
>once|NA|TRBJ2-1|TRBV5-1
CASSWRGLSNEQFF
TGCGCCAGCAGTTGGAGGGGCCTTTCAAATGAGCAGTTCTTC
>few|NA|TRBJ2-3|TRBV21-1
CASSKGPGLAAGGF
TGTGCCAGCAGCAAAGGCCCGGGACTAGCGGCCGGGGGGTTT
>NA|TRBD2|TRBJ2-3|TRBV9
CASSATVAGALNTDTQYF
TGTGCCAGCAGCGCCACCGTAGCGGGGGCCCTCAACACAGATACGCAGTATTTT
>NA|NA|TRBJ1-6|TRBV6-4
CASSAGTETSPLHF
TGTGCCAGCTCGGCCGGGACGGAGACGTCACCCCTCCACTTT
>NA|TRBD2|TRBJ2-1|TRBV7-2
CASSLESAGGYNEQFF
TGTGCCAGCAGCTTAGAGTCGGCGGGAGGATACAATGAGCAGTTCTTC
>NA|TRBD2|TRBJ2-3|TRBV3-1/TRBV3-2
CASSHTSAPDTQYF
TGTGCCAGCAGCCATACTAGCGCCCCAGATACGCAGTATTTT
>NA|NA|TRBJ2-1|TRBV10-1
CASPQDSNEQFF
TGCGCCAGCCCCCAGGACAGCAATGAGCAGTTCTTC
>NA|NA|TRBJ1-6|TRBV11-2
CASSLGPSGDSPLHF
TGTGCCAGCAGCTTAGGGCCTTCCGGCGATTCACCCCTCCACTTT
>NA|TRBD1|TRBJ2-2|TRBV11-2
CASSLAGGTGTGELFF
TGTGCCAGCAGCTTAGCAGGCGGGACAGGCACCGGGGAGCTGTTTTTT
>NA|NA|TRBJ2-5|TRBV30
CAWASRETQYF
TGTGCCTGGGCCAGCCGCGAGACCCAGTACTTC
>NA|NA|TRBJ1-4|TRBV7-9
CASSITGLRGEKLFF
TGTGCCAGCAGCATCACCGGGCTCAGGGGTGAAAAACTGTTTTTT
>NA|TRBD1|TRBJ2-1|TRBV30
CAWMGVQGQPWDEQFF
TGTGCCTGGATGGGGGTCCAGGGACAGCCTTGGGATGAGCAGTTCTTC
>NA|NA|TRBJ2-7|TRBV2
CASSEAWSRGEQYF
TGTGCCAGCAGTGAAGCCTGGTCGAGGGGCGAGCAGTACTTC
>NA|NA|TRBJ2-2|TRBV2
CASKGDTLQTGELFF
TGTGCCAGCAAAGGGGACACCCTCCAAACCGGGGAGCTGTTTTTT
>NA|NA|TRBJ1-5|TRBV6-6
CASSYGGNQPQHF
TGTGCCAGCAGTTACGGGGGAAATCAGCCCCAGCATTTT
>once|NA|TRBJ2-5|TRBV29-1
CSALRGSTGETQYF
TGCAGCGCCCTACGGGGGAGTACTGGCGAGACCCAGTACTTC
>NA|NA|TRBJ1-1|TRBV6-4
CASSATGNTEAFF
TGTGCCAGCAGTGCGACAGGAAACACTGAAGCTTTCTTT
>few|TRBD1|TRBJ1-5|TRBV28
CASRGQGSNQPQHF
TGTGCCAGCAGGGGACAGGGGTCCAATCAGCCCCAGCATTTT
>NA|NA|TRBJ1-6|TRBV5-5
CASSLEQGGSPLHF
TGTGCCAGCAGCTTGGAACAGGGTGGCTCACCCCTCCACTTT
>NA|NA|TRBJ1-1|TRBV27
CASTRQDSSGETFF
TGTGCCAGCACCCGACAGGACAGCTCAGGAGAAACTTTCTTT
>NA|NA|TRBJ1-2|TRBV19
CASSIWNVYYGYTF
TGTGCCAGTAGTATATGGAACGTTTACTATGGCTACACCTTC